These 12 T cell receptor beta chains were all obtained from the same sample, sequenced in a study of post-analysis software for immune sequencing data. Study outcomes and limitations: TRBV5-6, TRBV5-1 and TRBV20-1 were among four to six TRBV segments more frequent in patients than controls.

The library was made from cDNA and included unique molecular identifiers. TCRdb passed the PCR reads through MiXCR, listing each CDR3 protein once. There are about 820,000 distinct CDR3 sequences in the sample; about 57% occur only once, and approximately 4.4% lies in the top ten. These receptors' targets are unknown. Sequences were obtained from blood. Every receptor here comes from a girl aged 5-17 years with multiple sclerosis.

The chain carries TRBV9 and TRBJ1-1; D may be TRBD1 (6 bases). CDR1 is SGDLS and CDR2 is YYNGEE in the germline V gene. This CDR3 has 14 amino acids. Trimming pared 1 base from V and 5 bases from J, leaving 12 bases between. The CDR3 DNA follows: TGTGCCAGCAGCGTATTGGACAGCGGAACTGAAGCTTTCTTT. Its translation: CASSVLDSGTEAFF.

This clonotype came up a few times. The chain recombines TRBV21-1 with TRBJ2-5; TRBD1 reflects the table's D call only, with no check against the DNA. TRBV21-1 is classified as a pseudogene. There are 15 residues in the CDR3. Here the CDR3 DNA reads TGTGCCAGCAGCAAAGCGGGGACAGGGGAGGAGACCCAGTACTTC. Protein sequence: CASSKAGTGEETQYF.

The J gene is TRBJ2-3, the V gene TRBV5-1; 15 bases map to TRBD2. V was pared by 2 bases and J by 2 bases, with 9 bases of the junction left unmatched. Germline V gene lookup returns CDR1 SGHRS and CDR2 YFSETQ. The CDR3 totals 19 residues. In DNA form, the CDR3 reads TGCGCCAGCAGCTTTCGTCCCGGGACTAGCGGGGGGCTCACAGATACGCAGTATTTT. Translated, it gives CASSFRPGTSGGLTDTQYF.

This clonotype has just a few counts. The V gene is TRBV5-1, the J gene TRBJ2-4, with D unclear. Deletions cut 0 bases from V and 1 base from J, with 5 bases between. Germline CDR1 reads SGHRS; CDR2 reads YFSETQ. The CDR3 contains 14 residues. The CDR3 DNA is TGCGCCAGCAGCTTGGAGGCGGCCAAAAACATTCAGTACTTC. It yields the protein CASSLEAAKNIQYF.

This clonotype was found a few times. The V and J genes are TRBV12-3 or TRBV12-4 and TRBJ2-3, with D hard to call. The CDR3 sequence is 12 residues long. Trimming left V 5 bases short and J 8 bases short, with 11 bases between. CDR3 DNA: TGTGCCAGCAGTCTCGGCCACGCTACGCAGTATTTT. Translation gives CASSLGHATQYF.

The chain is built from TRBV29-1 and TRBJ2-7; 7 bases line up with TRBD2. V dropped 4 bases and J dropped 7; count of bases not matched to a gene: 10. The CDR3 totals 13 residues. Germline CDR1 is SQVTM and CDR2 is ANQGSEA. The CDR3 here is CSVVGQAGGEQYF. The CDR3 bases are TGCAGCGTTGTGGGCCAGGCCGGGGGGGAGCAGTACTTC.

The chain carries TRBV20-1 and TRBJ2-1; D ambiguous. This CDR3 contains 11 residues. V lost 6 bases, J lost 6 bases, and 9 bases lay in between. CDR1 and CDR2 from the germline V gene are DFQATT and SNEGSKA (reference sequence). The CDR3 spells CSAQASNEQFF. The CDR3 coding sequence is TGCAGTGCCCAGGCTAGCAATGAGCAGTTCTTC.

This clonotype has just a few counts. The V gene is TRBV6-1, the J gene TRBJ2-7; maybe TRBD2 (6 bases). The germline CDR1 and CDR2 sequences are MNHNS and SASEGT. This CDR3 has 15 amino acids. V dropped 8 bases and J dropped 3 bases, with 20 bases sitting between them. Written as DNA, the CDR3 is TGTGCCAGCGTCCCAAGGCAGGAGGGTTACTACGAGCAGTACTTC. Translation gives CASVPRQEGYYEQYF.

The gene calls are TRBV12-3 or TRBV12-4 and TRBJ2-3; a possible D gene is TRBD1 (5 bases). V shed 6 bases and J shed 0 bases, with 19 bases lying between them. The CDR3 is made up of 17 amino acids. The CDR3 sequence: CASRPDRKERSTDTQYF. The CDR3 DNA sequence: TGTGCCAGCAGGCCAGACAGAAAAGAAAGGAGCACAGATACGCAGTATTTT.

Details on this clonotype: One end of the junction does not line up with germline, which may come from a read error. The rearrangement links TRBV5-1 to TRBJ1-2; perhaps TRBD1 as D (6 bases). The CDR3 consists of 14 residues. The V gene's germline CDR1 is SGHRS and CDR2 YFSETQ. Here the CDR3 reads CPSSELQGSVGYTF. The CDR3 DNA reads as TGCCCCAGCAGCGAGCTACAGGGTTCGGTTGGCTACACCTTC.

The J gene is TRBJ2-7, the V gene TRBV5-1, with 14 bases fitting TRBD2. The DNA end lines up better with TRBJ2-5; the J call may be wrong. Looked up from germline, CDR1 is SGHRS and CDR2 is YFSETQ. The CDR3 has 18 amino acids. CDR3 DNA: TGCGCCAGCAGCCACCTACCGGGACTAGCGGGAGCCTCGGAGACCCAGTACTTC. Translating gives CASSHLPGLAGASETQYF.

The gene calls are TRBV20-1 and TRBJ2-1; D unresolved. Trimming removed 0 bases at V and 6 bases at J, with 6 bases between. The CDR3 runs to 12 residues. Germline V CDR1 and CDR2: DFQATT, SNEGSKA (reference sequence). The CDR3 reads CSARDPFNEQFF. The DNA for the CDR3 is TGCAGTGCTAGAGATCCGTTCAATGAGCAGTTCTTC.